These 18 T cell receptor beta chains were all obtained from the same sample, sequenced in a study of Graves' ophthalmopathy and Graves' hyperthyroidism. Amplification of the TCR beta CDR3 regions used RNA transcripts (as template). The first round was an RT-PCR with HTBI primers, and the second round was a multiplex PCR. One entry per CDR3 protein, called by TCRdb with MiXCR from the multiplex PCR reads. The sample holds about half a million distinct CDR3 sequences, about an eighth seen once. Sequenced sample: blood. The receptor set was obtained from a woman between 25 and 40 years old with Graves' ophthalmopathy.

This clonotype has ten or more counts. The chain employs TRBV10-1 and TRBJ1-1; D gene uncertain. Per germline, CDR1 WNHNN and CDR2 SYGVQD (reference sequence). The CDR3 sequence is 13 residues long. V was shortened by 2 bases and J by 2 bases, with 6 bases between the two germline ends. The CDR3 DNA follows: TGCGCCAGCAGTGAGGAGATAAACACTGAAGCTTTCTTT. This sequence encodes CASSEEINTEAFF.

This clonotype was seen many times. This chain joins TRBV19 and TRBJ1-1; no reliable D call. Germline V gene data show CDR1 as LNHDA and CDR2 as SQIVND (reference sequence). Trimming shortened V by 5 bases and J by 1 base, and 11 bases separated the two germline ends. The CDR3 loop spans 14 amino acids. In DNA form, the CDR3 reads TGTGCCAGTAGTTTATTCAGAAAGAACACTGAAGCTTTCTTT. Amino acids: CASSLFRKNTEAFF.

This clonotype was seen ten or more times. The chain combines TRBV12-3 or TRBV12-4 with TRBJ1-2; TRBD1 might be the D (6 bases). Deletions cut 6 bases from V and 4 bases from J, with 18 bases between. This CDR3 spans 15 amino acids. The CDR3, as DNA: TGTGCCAGCAGCCCCTCACGGTGGGGGGCCTATGGCTACACCTTC. Amino acid sequence: CASSPSRWGAYGYTF.

There are many counts of this clonotype. The chain employs TRBV6-1 and TRBJ2-2; possible D gene TRBD1, 6 bases. CDR1 MNHNS and CDR2 SASEGT come from the germline V gene. The CDR3 is 15 residues long. Trimming cost V 1 base and J 8 bases, with 14 bases left between them. The chain's CDR3 is CASSEVTGSRGELFF. The CDR3, as DNA: TGTGCCAGCAGTGAAGTAACAGGGAGTAGGGGGGAGCTGTTTTTT.

This clonotype has just a few counts. The chain is built from TRBV12-3 or TRBV12-4 and TRBJ2-7; 13 bases align to TRBD2. This CDR3 comprises 16 residues. Unmatched junction bases numbered 4, after V lost 3 bases and J lost 2 bases. CDR3 coding DNA: TGTGCCAGCAGTTTGGGACTAGCGGGGCCAACCTACGAGCAGTACTTC. It translates to CASSLGLAGPTYEQYF.

In this sample, this clonotype turned up many times. The chain recombines TRBV4-2 with TRBJ1-2; tentatively, D is TRBD1 (5 bases). CDR3 length equals 14 residues. V was clipped by 1 base and J by 0 bases, with 6 bases between them. The V gene's germline CDR1 is LGHNA and CDR2 YNFKEQ. The CDR3 region has the DNA TGTGCCAGCAGCCAAGGAGGGGCTAACTATGGCTACACCTTC. Its translation is CASSQGGANYGYTF.

This clonotype was seen repeatedly, ten times or more. The chain links TRBV6-1 to TRBJ2-7; D is uncertain. The germline CDR1 and CDR2 sequences are MNHNS and SASEGT. This CDR3 is built from 15 residues. The V end lost 5 bases, the J end lost 1 base, and 15 bases lay between the germline ends. Here the CDR3 DNA reads TGTGCCAGCAGTCCTCTTGAGGTGGGGTCCTACGAGCAGTACTTC. It translates to CASSPLEVGSYEQYF.

At least ten counts were recorded for this clonotype. The chain carries TRBV12-3 or TRBV12-4 and TRBJ1-1; D ambiguous. V was shortened by 1 base and J by 7 bases, with 10 bases between the two germline ends. The length of the CDR3 is 13 residues. This CDR3 is CASSLGSGGEAFF. The DNA for the CDR3 is TGTGCCAGCAGTTTAGGTTCCGGTGGTGAAGCTTTCTTT.

This clonotype was seen at least ten times. The chain recombines TRBV12-3 or TRBV12-4 with TRBJ2-7; D perhaps matches TRBD1 (6 bases). V lost 7 bases and J lost 3, with 13 bases in between. The CDR3 is made up of 13 amino acids. The CDR3 reads CASTEGDNYEQYF. For the CDR3, the DNA is TGTGCCAGCACCGAAGGGGACAACTACGAGCAGTACTTC.

This clonotype was recorded once. Just one base apart from a much larger clone, this may be a read error. Because the CDR3 is missing its conserved closing phenylalanine or tryptophan, this is likely a read error. This chain connects TRBV6-5 to TRBJ1-5, with D hard to call. The CDR3 spans 13 residues. V was shortened by 4 bases and J by 3 bases, with 7 bases between the two germline ends. The V gene's germline CDR1 is MNHEY and CDR2 SVGAGI. The CDR3 spells CASSSVANQPQHV. The CDR3 DNA reads as TGTGCCAGCAGTTCCGTGGCCAATCAGCCCCAGCATGTT.

This clonotype occurred many times. The chain joins TRBV28 to TRBJ2-5; TRBD1 aligns across 10 bases. Germline CDR1 reads MDHEN; CDR2 reads SYDVKM. CDR3 length equals 16 residues. J was trimmed by 2 bases and V by 7 bases; bases with no gene match: 10. CDR3 region: CASTEGGQGPQETQYF. Here the CDR3 DNA reads TGTGCCAGCACCGAAGGGGGACAGGGGCCACAAGAGACCCAGTACTTC.

This clonotype was observed at least ten times. V gene TRBV27 combines with J gene TRBJ2-7; TRBD2 agrees at 8 bases. The V segment lost 8 bases and the J segment 2 bases; nucleotides outside the gene matches: 2. Germline V gene data show CDR1 as MNHEY and CDR2 as SMNVEV (reference sequence). The CDR3 runs to 12 residues. CDR3 amino acids: CASREGPYEQYF. CDR3 DNA: TGTGCCAGCCGGGAGGGCCCCTACGAGCAGTACTTC.

The chain joins TRBV6-5 to TRBJ2-7; 7 bases are a match to TRBD1. Losses at the gene ends were 2 bases for V and 6 bases for J; bases not matched to a gene: 1. In germline, CDR1 is MNHEY, CDR2 SVGAGI. The CDR3 sequence is 12 residues long. CDR3 sequence: CASSYPGGEQYF. CDR3 nucleotide sequence: TGTGCCAGCAGTTACCCAGGGGGCGAGCAGTACTTC.

This clonotype appeared many times. The V call is TRBV7-9, the J call TRBJ2-5; 9 bases are a match to TRBD2. This CDR3 has 15 amino acids. J lost 2 bases, V lost 5 bases, and 6 bases had no gene match. Per germline, CDR1 SEHNR and CDR2 FQNEAQ (reference sequence). In nucleotides, the CDR3 is TGTGCCAGCAGCAATAGCGGGGGACCTCAAGAGACCCAGTACTTC. Its protein product is CASSNSGGPQETQYF.

This clonotype is a singleton in its sample. The chain recombines TRBV12-3 or TRBV12-4 with TRBJ1-2, with 7 positions matching TRBD1. V was clipped by 4 bases and J by 4 bases; unmatched bases: 9. The CDR3 spans 15 residues. CDR3 region: CASSWPTGVGYGYTF. The CDR3 bases are TGTGCCAGCAGTTGGCCCACAGGGGTTGGCTATGGCTACACCTTC.

This chain uses TRBV28 with TRBJ1-1, with 12 nucleotides matching TRBD1. This CDR3 contains 15 residues. V shed 8 bases and J 11 bases; nucleotides not matched to a gene: 15. Germline V gives CDR1 MDHEN, CDR2 SYDVKM. The CDR3 region is CASQTTGTGGLEAFF. The CDR3 nucleotides are TGTGCCAGCCAAACAACCGGGACAGGGGGCCTTGAGGCTTTCTTT. The entire variable domain, with the rest obtained from reference TRBV28 and TRBJ1-1, is as follows: DVKVTQSSRYLVKRTGEKVFLECVQDMDHENMFWYRQDPGLGLRLIYFSYDVKMKEKGDIPEGYSVSREKKERFSLILESASTNQTSMYLCASQTTGTGGLEAFFGQGTRLTVV.

This clonotype was seen at least ten times. V is TRBV7-8 and J is TRBJ1-2, with 9 nucleotides matching TRBD1. Germline V lookup: CDR1 SGHVS, CDR2 FQNEAQ. After removal of 5 bases from V and 9 bases from J, the junction contained 13 bases not matched to a gene. The CDR3 has 15 residues. CDR3 coding DNA: TGTGCCAGCAGCCGCCCCCGAGGACAGGGGAAAAGCTACACCTTC. Translating gives CASSRPRGQGKSYTF.

About this clonotype itself: A much larger clone differs by one base, so this may be a read error. The rearrangement uses TRBV2 and TRBJ1-2, with 9 bases aligning to TRBD1. The CDR3 totals 14 residues. CDR1 is SNHLY and CDR2 is FYNNEI in the germline V gene. The CDR3 is CASSNRGPSYGNTF. The DNA of the CDR3 is TGTGCCAGCAGTAACAGGGGGCCTAGCTATGGCAACACCTTC.